This T cell receptor (beta chain) appears in the sequencing data of a study of tumor-infiltrating lymphocytes in localized non-small cell lung cancer. Germline CDR1 reads SGHDT; CDR2 reads YYEEEE. The CDR3 runs to 16 residues. Losses at the gene ends were 4 bases for V and 0 bases for J; bases not matched to a gene: 9. Overall study results and limits: Tumor T-cell fraction was not associated with recurrence-free survival.

Here immunoSEQ multiplex PCR was the method, and the copy in TCRdb shows in-frame clones only, minus some. Of 25,000 to 30,000 clones detected, 80% to 90% appear once; the ten largest clones hold around 2%. As to this clone: Its cognate antigen is unknown.

This chain links TRBV5-6 with TRBJ1-1, with 7 bases fitting TRBD1. The source is a human donor with non-small cell lung cancer. The sequenced material came from lung tumor tissue. CDR3 region: CASSPGQAGMNTEAFF. CDR3 in DNA: TGTGCCAGCAGCCCCGGACAGGCCGGAATGAACACTGAAGCTTTCTTT.